Listed below are T cell receptor beta chains from one sample, sequenced in a study of T cell responses to AZD1222 COVID-19 vaccine. Only in-frame clones appear in the TCRdb table, and some are missing; sequencing was by immunoSEQ multiplex PCR. The table shows over 65,000 clones, with about 90% occurring only once. The specimen comprised peripheral blood, sampled 28 days after the second AZD1222 dose. These receptors were collected from an adult who received the AZD1222 COVID-19 vaccine. CDR3s include the opening cysteine and the closing phenylalanine or tryptophan. A D gene is named only where the DNA matches it firmly. Some rows mark clone size as missing; the rest say once, few, many or name a class of expanded clone.

size	D	V	J	CDR3	DNA
NA	NA	TRBV29-1	TRBJ2-7	CSAWGKAAYEQYF	TGCAGCGCATGGGGTAAAGCGGCATACGAGCAGTACTTC
NA	NA	TRBV30	TRBJ2-3	CAWSRADTQYF	TGTGCCTGGAGTAGGGCAGATACGCAGTATTTT
NA	TRBD2	TRBV15	TRBJ2-3	CATSRGAGAGDTQYF	TGTGCCACCAGCAGAGGGGCGGGAGCGGGAGATACGCAGTATTTT
NA	TRBD2	TRBV27	TRBJ2-1	CASSLIAGDNEQFF	TGTGCCAGCAGTCTGATAGCGGGAGACAATGAACAGTTCTTC
NA	NA	TRBV2	TRBJ2-1	CASSFSVSSSYNEQFF	TGTGCCAGCAGTTTTTCGGTCAGTAGCTCCTACAATGAGCAGTTCTTC
NA	TRBD1	TRBV3-1/TRBV3-2	TRBJ1-1	CASSHGQVLNTEAFF	TGTGCCAGCAGCCATGGACAGGTCCTGAACACTGAAGCTTTCTTT
NA	NA	TRBV3-1/TRBV3-2	TRBJ2-7	CASSQDFGQPYEQYF	TGTGCCAGCAGCCAAGATTTCGGACAACCCTACGAGCAGTACTTC
few	NA	TRBV6-2/TRBV6-3	TRBJ1-6	CASSYNRPLNSPLHF	TGTGCCAGCAGTTACAACCGGCCGCTCAATTCACCCCTCCACTTT
NA	NA	TRBV19	TRBJ2-1	CASSAYNYNEQFF	TGTGCCAGTAGTGCCTATAACTACAATGAGCAGTTCTTC
NA	NA	TRBV7-8	TRBJ1-1	CASSFPGMNTEAFF	TGTGCCAGCAGCTTTCCAGGCATGAACACTGAAGCTTTCTTT
NA	TRBD2	TRBV10-3	TRBJ2-1	CAISESTSGRRYNEQFF	TGTGCCATCAGTGAGTCGACTAGCGGGAGAAGATACAATGAGCAGTTCTTC
once	NA	TRBV27	TRBJ2-2	CASSLNRVTGELFF	TGTGCCAGCAGTTTGAACAGGGTTACCGGGGAGCTGTTTTTT
few	TRBD2	TRBV6-2/TRBV6-3	TRBJ2-7	CASSTPRRGSGRSFYEQYF	TGTGCCAGCAGCACCCCCCGGAGGGGTAGCGGGAGGTCCTTTTACGAGCAGTACTTC
NA	NA	TRBV5-1	TRBJ2-1	CASSPKGEVPYNEQFF	TGCGCCAGCAGCCCCAAGGGGGAGGTTCCCTACAATGAGCAGTTCTTC
NA	NA	TRBV11-2	TRBJ1-1	CASSLTGYTEAFF	TGTGCCAGCAGCTTAACCGGATACACTGAAGCTTTCTTT
NA	TRBD2	TRBV19	TRBJ2-5	CASRLAGEETQYF	TGTGCCAGTAGGTTAGCGGGAGAAGAGACCCAGTACTTC
once	NA	TRBV6-5	TRBJ1-1	CASMLDQMNTEAFF	TGTGCCAGCATGCTGGACCAAATGAACACTGAAGCTTTCTTT
once	NA	TRBV14	TRBJ2-7	CASSPLERVSSYEQYF	TGTGCCAGCAGCCCCCTAGAGAGGGTCTCGTCCTACGAGCAGTACTTC
NA	TRBD1	TRBV5-1	TRBJ1-1	CASSLTGDGMNTEAFF	TGCGCCAGCAGCTTAACAGGGGACGGGATGAACACTGAAGCTTTCTTT
NA	NA	TRBV3-1/TRBV3-2	TRBJ1-3	CASSPDRRNTIYF	TGTGCCAGCTCTCCCGACAGAAGAAACACCATATATTTT
NA	NA	TRBV7-2	TRBJ2-3	CASSLVASYTDTQYF	TGTGCCAGCAGCTTAGTAGCGAGTTACACAGATACGCAGTATTTT
NA	TRBD1	TRBV5-5	TRBJ1-4	CASSLRDRELANEKLFF	TGTGCCAGCAGCCTCCGGGACAGGGAATTGGCTAATGAAAAACTGTTTTTT
NA	NA	TRBV7-9	TRBJ1-1	CASSRDDAFF	TGTGCCAGCAGCAGGGACGACGCTTTCTTT
once	TRBD1	TRBV7-9	TRBJ2-3	CASSSGQGWTQYF	TGTGCCAGCAGTTCTGGACAGGGGTGGACGCAGTATTTT
NA	TRBD2	TRBV9	TRBJ2-3	CASSAVTSGRLTDTQYF	TGTGCCAGCAGCGCCGTTACTAGCGGGAGGCTCACAGATACGCAGTATTTT
NA	NA	TRBV10-2	TRBJ1-4	CASSRSSEKLFF	TGCGCCAGCTCCCGTTCAAGCGAAAAACTGTTTTTT
NA	TRBD1	TRBV6-5	TRBJ1-2	CASRQQGGGNGYTF	TGTGCCAGCAGACAACAGGGGGGCGGGAATGGCTACACCTTC
few	NA	TRBV2	TRBJ1-4	CASSEVSGPFNEKLFF	TGTGCCAGCAGTGAAGTATCGGGACCGTTTAATGAAAAACTGTTTTTT
NA	TRBD2	TRBV7-2	TRBJ2-1	CASSLELAGSNEQFF	TGTGCCAGCAGCTTAGAACTAGCGGGCTCCAATGAGCAGTTCTTC
NA	NA	TRBV7-8	TRBJ1-6	CASSAAGPQKSSALHF	TGTGCCAGCAGCGCCGCGGGACCCCAAAAATCCTCAGCCCTCCACTTT
NA	TRBD1	TRBV6-6	TRBJ1-3	CASSQGAQVGSGNTIYF	TGTGCCAGCAGTCAGGGGGCCCAGGTGGGCTCTGGAAACACCATATATTTT
NA	TRBD1	TRBV7-9	TRBJ2-7	CASSPGQTYEQYF	TGTGCCAGCAGCCCGGGACAGACCTACGAGCAGTACTTC
once	TRBD2	TRBV12-5	TRBJ2-1	CASGFLLAGYNEQFF	TGTGCTAGTGGTTTCTTACTAGCGGGGTACAATGAGCAGTTCTTC
NA	NA	TRBV19	TRBJ2-7	CASSGPRTETYEQYF	TGTGCCAGTAGTGGTCCCCGGACAGAGACCTACGAGCAGTACTTC
once	NA	TRBV27	TRBJ2-5	CASSLSRQETQYF	TGTGCCAGCAGTTTATCCAGGCAAGAGACCCAGTACTTC
NA	TRBD2	TRBV28	TRBJ2-3	CASSSTGTSGRDTQYF	TGTGCCAGCAGCTCTACTGGGACTAGCGGGAGGGATACGCAGTATTTT
NA	NA	TRBV16	TRBJ1-1	CASSQDDRIEAFF	TGTGCCAGCAGCCAAGACGACAGGATTGAAGCTTTCTTT
NA	NA	TRBV27	TRBJ1-1	CASSMGRGATEAFF	TGTGCCAGTTCGATGGGGAGGGGGGCCACTGAAGCTTTCTTT
NA	NA	TRBV19	TRBJ2-1	CASRRNGGDEQFF	TGTGCCAGTAGGCGGAACGGGGGCGATGAGCAGTTCTTC
NA	TRBD1	TRBV11-2	TRBJ2-1	CASSRRQGGYNEQFF	TGTGCCAGCAGCCGACGACAGGGTGGTTACAATGAGCAGTTCTTC
NA	NA	TRBV11-2	TRBJ1-3	CASSPLAGSGNTIYF	TGTGCCAGCAGCCCCCTAGCAGGGTCAGGAAACACCATATATTTT
NA	NA	TRBV5-8	TRBJ1-5	CASSFGRGRGPQHF	TGTGCCAGCAGCTTCGGACGGGGGAGAGGGCCCCAGCATTTT
NA	TRBD2	TRBV28	TRBJ2-7	CASSIGFGGGTPGEQYF	TGTGCCAGCAGCATAGGATTCGGGGGAGGGACGCCGGGAGAGCAGTACTTC
NA	TRBD1	TRBV5-5	TRBJ2-1	CASSIGTDPDEQFF	TGTGCCAGCAGCATAGGGACAGACCCTGATGAGCAGTTCTTC
NA	NA	TRBV9	TRBJ2-1	CASSAFGAGSYNEQFF	TGTGCCAGCAGCGCCTTCGGGGCGGGATCCTACAATGAGCAGTTCTTC
NA	TRBD2	TRBV4-3	TRBJ2-1	CASSQELAGTYNEQFF	TGCGCCAGCAGCCAAGAACTAGCGGGGACCTACAATGAGCAGTTCTTC
NA	NA	TRBV15	TRBJ1-5	CATSSDPGAGQPQHF	TGTGCCACCAGCAGCGACCCAGGGGCCGGTCAGCCCCAGCATTTT
NA	TRBD2	TRBV11-1	TRBJ2-3	CASSHRGGVRFNTQYF	TGTGCCAGCAGCCATCGCGGGGGAGTTCGGTTTAATACGCAGTATTTT
NA	TRBD2	TRBV5-1	TRBJ2-1	CASSSPGLAVSYNEQFF	TGCGCCAGCAGCTCGCCAGGACTAGCGGTCTCCTACAATGAGCAGTTCTTC